This T cell receptor (beta chain) was retrieved from a study of shared clonotypes between healthy human individuals. Study information: Ranging from 18 to 49 in age, donors were two women and three men.

Study-level findings and limits: Clonotypes shared by all four donors outscored non-shared clonotypes in generation probability.

Germline-derived CDR1 and CDR2 are SGHDN and FVKESK. The CDR3 is made up of 13 amino acids. V dropped 1 base and J dropped 3 bases, with 4 bases sitting between them. Naive-designated CD8 cells lacked CD45RO, were positively enriched for CCR7, and omitted terminally differentiated effector memory CD45RA+ cells. Donors were healthy HIV-negative adults without recent acute infections or vaccinations. Of note for this clone: Its target is not known.

The authors loaded about 200 ng DNA, about 30,000 T cell genomes, into sorted-subset replicate PCRs. The data were produced by immunoSEQ multiplex PCR, yet TCRdb's version contains in-frame clones alone and is incomplete. Of hundreds of thousands of clones detected, 95% to 98% appear once; the ten largest clones hold less than 0.35%. The sample comprised naive CD8+ T cells sorted from blood. The chain recombines TRBV14 with TRBJ2-1; D remains ambiguous. This receptor was taken from a man in his thirties or forties in good health. The CDR3 here is CASSQALYNEQFF. Here the CDR3 DNA reads TGTGCCAGCAGCCAAGCCCTCTACAATGAGCAGTTCTTC.